Detailed here is one TCR beta chain. This entry comes from a study of blood T cell repertoires in COVID-19. The CDR3 loop spans 16 amino acids. The J segment lost 3 bases and the V segment lost 6 bases, leaving 8 bases of the junction unmatched. Germline V gene lookup returns CDR1 MNHEY and CDR2 SVGEGT. Using immunoSEQ multiplex PCR, the repertoire was profiled, and TCRdb retains in-frame clones only, with some absent. The table shows approximately 56,000 clones, with approximately 82% occurring only once. V and J are TRBV6-2 or TRBV6-3 and TRBJ2-1; 10 bases align to TRBD1. Sequenced material: peripheral blood. The sequence derives from a man aged 65 to 79 with active COVID-19. The CDR3 sequence: CASSPGQGTLYNEQFF. The DNA of the CDR3 is TGTGCCAGCAGCCCGGGACAGGGGACCCTCTACAATGAGCAGTTCTTC.